The T cell receptor (beta chain) described here comes from a study of cytomegalovirus exposure and HLA in healthy donors. Findings of the study overall: Cytomegalovirus status was reportedly diagnosed by the classifier with high specificity and sensitivity.

About this clone: The antigen is unknown.

Both 60 Vbeta primers and 13 Jbeta primers went into the PCR. Clones were read by immunoSEQ multiplex PCR, and TCRdb kept only the in-frame ones, dropping some. The data hold about 160,000 clones, with roughly 80% observed a single time. V was cut by 5 bases and J by 7 bases, with 27 bases left in between. There are 17 residues in the CDR3. CDR1 and CDR2 from the germline V gene are SGHRS and YFSETQ. The sequenced sample was PBMCs. This chain links TRBV5-1 with TRBJ2-5; D perhaps matches TRBD2 (6 bases). The sequence was collected from a man aged 18 to 35 in good health and CMV-seronegative. The CDR3 is CASSIGSSGRLKGTQYF. CDR3 DNA: TGCGCCAGCAGTATTGGATCGAGCGGGCGCCTCAAGGGGACCCAGTACTTC.